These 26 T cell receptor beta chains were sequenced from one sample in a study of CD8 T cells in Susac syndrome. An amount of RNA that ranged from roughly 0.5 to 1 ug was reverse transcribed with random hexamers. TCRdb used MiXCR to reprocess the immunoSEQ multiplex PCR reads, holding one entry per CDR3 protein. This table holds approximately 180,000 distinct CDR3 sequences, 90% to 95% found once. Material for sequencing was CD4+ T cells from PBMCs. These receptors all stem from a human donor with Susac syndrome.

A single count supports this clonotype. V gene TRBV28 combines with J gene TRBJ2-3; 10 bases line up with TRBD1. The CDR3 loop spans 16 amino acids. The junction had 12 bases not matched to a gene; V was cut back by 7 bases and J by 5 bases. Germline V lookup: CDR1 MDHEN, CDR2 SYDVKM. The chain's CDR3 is CASNPSGQGNIDTQYF. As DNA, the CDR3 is TGTGCCAGCAACCCATCGGGACAGGGGAATATAGATACGCAGTATTTT.

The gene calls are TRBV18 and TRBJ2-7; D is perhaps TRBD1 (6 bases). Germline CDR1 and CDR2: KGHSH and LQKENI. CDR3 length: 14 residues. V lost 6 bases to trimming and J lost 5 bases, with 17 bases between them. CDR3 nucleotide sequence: TGTGCCAGCTCCTATGCAATGGGGGACAACGAGCAGTACTTC. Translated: CASSYAMGDNEQYF.

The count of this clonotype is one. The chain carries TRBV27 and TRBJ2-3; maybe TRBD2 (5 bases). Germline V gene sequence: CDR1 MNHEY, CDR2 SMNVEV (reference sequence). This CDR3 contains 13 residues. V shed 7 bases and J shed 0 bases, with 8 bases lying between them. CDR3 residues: CASTPGSTDTQYF. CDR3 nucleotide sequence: TGTGCCAGCACCCCGGGGAGCACAGATACGCAGTATTTT.

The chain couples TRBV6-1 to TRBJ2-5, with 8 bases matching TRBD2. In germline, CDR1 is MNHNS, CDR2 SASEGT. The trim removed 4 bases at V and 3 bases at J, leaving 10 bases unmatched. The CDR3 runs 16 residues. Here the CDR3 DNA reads TGTGCCAGCAGTGCCCCCCGGCGAGCGGGGGAAGAGACCCAGTACTTC. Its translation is CASSAPRRAGEETQYF.

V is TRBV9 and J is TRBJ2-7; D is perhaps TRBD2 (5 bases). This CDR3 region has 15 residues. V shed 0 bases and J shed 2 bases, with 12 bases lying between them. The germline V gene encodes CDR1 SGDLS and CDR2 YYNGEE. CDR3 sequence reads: CASSVGGGLPYEQYF. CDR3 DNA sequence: TGTGCCAGCAGCGTAGGAGGAGGTCTCCCCTACGAGCAGTACTTC.

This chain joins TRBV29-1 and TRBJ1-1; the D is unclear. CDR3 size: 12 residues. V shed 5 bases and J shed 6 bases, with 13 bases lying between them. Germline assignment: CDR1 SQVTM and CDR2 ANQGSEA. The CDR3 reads CSVLGTRSEAFF. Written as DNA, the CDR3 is TGCAGCGTTCTAGGTACCCGGTCTGAAGCTTTCTTT. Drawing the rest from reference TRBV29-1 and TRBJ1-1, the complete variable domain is SAVISQKPSRDICQRGTSLTIQCQVDSQVTMMFWYRQQPGQSLTLIATANQGSEATYESGFVIDKFPISRPNLTFSTLTVSNMSPEDSSIYLCSVLGTRSEAFFGQGTRLTVV.

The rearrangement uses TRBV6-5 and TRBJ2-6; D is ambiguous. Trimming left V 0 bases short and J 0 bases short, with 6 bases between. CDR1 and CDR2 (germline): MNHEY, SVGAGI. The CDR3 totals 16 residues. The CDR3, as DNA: TGTGCCAGCAGTTACTCTTCTGGCTCTGGGGCCAACGTCCTGACTTTC. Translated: CASSYSSGSGANVLTF.

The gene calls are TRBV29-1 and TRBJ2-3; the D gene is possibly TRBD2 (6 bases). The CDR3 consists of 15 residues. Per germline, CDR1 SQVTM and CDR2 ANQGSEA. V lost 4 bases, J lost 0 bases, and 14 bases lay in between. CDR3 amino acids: CSVVLGLGSTDTQYF. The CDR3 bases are TGCAGCGTTGTTTTGGGACTGGGGAGCACAGATACGCAGTATTTT.

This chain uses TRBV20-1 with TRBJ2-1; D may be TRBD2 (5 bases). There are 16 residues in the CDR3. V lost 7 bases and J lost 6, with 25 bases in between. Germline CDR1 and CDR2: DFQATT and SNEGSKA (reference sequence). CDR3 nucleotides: TGCAGTGTGTCACCCGGGGTCACGAGACGTGGCAATGAGCAGTTCTTC. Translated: CSVSPGVTRRGNEQFF.

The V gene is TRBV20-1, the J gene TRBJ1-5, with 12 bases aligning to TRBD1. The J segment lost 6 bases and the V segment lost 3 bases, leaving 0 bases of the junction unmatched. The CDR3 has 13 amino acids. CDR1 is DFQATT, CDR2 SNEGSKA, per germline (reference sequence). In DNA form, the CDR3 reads TGCAGTGCTAGGGGACAGGGGGCTCAGCCCCAGCATTTT. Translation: CSARGQGAQPQHF.

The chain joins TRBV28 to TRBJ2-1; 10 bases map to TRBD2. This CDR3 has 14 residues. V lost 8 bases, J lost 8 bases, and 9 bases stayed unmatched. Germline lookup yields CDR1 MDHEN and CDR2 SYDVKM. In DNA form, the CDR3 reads TGTGCCAGCTATGCTAGCGGGAGTGAGCATGAGCAGTTCTTC. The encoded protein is CASYASGSEHEQFF.

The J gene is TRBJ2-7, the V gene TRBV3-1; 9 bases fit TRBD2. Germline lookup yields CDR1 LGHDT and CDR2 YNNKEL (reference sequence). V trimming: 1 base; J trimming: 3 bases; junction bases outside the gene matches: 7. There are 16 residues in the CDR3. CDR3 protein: CASSQGASGILYEQYF. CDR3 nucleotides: TGTGCCAGCAGCCAAGGGGCTAGCGGGATTCTCTACGAGCAGTACTTC.

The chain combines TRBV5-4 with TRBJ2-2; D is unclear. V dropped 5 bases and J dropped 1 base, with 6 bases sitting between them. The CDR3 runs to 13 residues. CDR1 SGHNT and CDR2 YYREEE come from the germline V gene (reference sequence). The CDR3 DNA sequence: TGTGCCAGCAGTTTCAAGAACACCGGGGAGCTGTTTTTT. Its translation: CASSFKNTGELFF.

The DNA of the CDR3 is TGTGCCAGCACCGACGACTACAACTGGCAGTTCTTC. It encodes CASTDDYNWQFF. V and J are TRBV6-2 or TRBV6-3 and TRBJ2-1; maybe TRBD2 (5 bases). The CDR3 has 12 amino acids. Germline CDR1 reads MNHEY; CDR2 reads SVGEGT. Trimming shortened V by 7 bases and J by 12 bases, and 16 bases separated the two germline ends.

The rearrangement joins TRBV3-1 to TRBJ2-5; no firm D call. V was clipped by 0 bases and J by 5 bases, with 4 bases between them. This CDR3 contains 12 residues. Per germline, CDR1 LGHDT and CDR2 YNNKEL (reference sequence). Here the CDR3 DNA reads TGTGCCAGCAGCCAAGACTATGAGACCCAGTACTTC. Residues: CASSQDYETQYF.

This chain's CDR3 is CASSLRTSGTDNEQFF. CDR3 nucleotides: TGTGCCAGCAGTTTAAGGACTAGCGGGACCGACAATGAGCAGTTCTTC. The chain joins TRBV28 to TRBJ2-1, with 12 nucleotides matching TRBD2. The CDR3 spans 16 residues. Trimming removed 2 bases from V and 5 bases from J; junction bases left unmatched: 4. Germline assignment: CDR1 MDHEN and CDR2 SYDVKM. Full variable domain (missing parts from reference TRBV28 and TRBJ2-1): DVKVTQSSRYLVKRTGEKVFLECVQDMDHENMFWYRQDPGLGLRLIYFSYDVKMKEKGDIPEGYSVSREKKERFSLILESASTNQTSMYLCASSLRTSGTDNEQFFGPGTRLTVL.

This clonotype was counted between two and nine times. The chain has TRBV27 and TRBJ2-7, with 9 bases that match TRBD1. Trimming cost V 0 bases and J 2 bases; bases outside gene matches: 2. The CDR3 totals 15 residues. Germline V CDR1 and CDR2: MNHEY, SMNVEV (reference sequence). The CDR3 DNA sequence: TGTGCCAGCAGTTTATCCGGGACAGGGCCCTACGAGCAGTACTTC. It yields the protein CASSLSGTGPYEQYF.

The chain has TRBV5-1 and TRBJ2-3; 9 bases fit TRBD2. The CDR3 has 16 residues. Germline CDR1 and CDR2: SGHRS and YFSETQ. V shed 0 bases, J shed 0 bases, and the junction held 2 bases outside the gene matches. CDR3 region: CASSLDTSGSTDTQYF. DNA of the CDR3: TGCGCCAGCAGCTTGGACACTAGCGGGAGCACAGATACGCAGTATTTT.

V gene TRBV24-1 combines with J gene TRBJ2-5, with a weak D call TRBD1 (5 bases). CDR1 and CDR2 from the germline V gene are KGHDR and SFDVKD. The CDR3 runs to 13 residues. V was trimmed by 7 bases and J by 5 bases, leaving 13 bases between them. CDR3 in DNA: TGTGCCACCAGCCCCAGGGCTTTGGAGACCCAGTACTTC. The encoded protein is CATSPRALETQYF.

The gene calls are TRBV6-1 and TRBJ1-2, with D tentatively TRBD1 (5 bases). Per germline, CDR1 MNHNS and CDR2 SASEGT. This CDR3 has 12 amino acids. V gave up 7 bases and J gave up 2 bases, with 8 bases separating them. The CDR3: CASNQGNYGYTF. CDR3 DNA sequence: TGTGCCAGCAATCAGGGAAACTATGGCTACACCTTC.

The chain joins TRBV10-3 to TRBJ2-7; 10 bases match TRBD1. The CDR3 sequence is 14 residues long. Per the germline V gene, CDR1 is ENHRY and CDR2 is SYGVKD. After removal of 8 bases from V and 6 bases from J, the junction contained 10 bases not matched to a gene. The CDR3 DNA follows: TGTGCCATCGCCGGGACAGGGGTTGGAGGCGAGCAGTACTTC. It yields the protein CAIAGTGVGGEQYF.

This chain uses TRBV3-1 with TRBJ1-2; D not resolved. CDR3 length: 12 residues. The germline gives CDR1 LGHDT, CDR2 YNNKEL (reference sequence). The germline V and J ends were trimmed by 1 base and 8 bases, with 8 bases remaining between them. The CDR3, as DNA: TGTGCCAGCAGCCAAGGGGAGGGAGGCTACACCTTC. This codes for CASSQGEGGYTF.

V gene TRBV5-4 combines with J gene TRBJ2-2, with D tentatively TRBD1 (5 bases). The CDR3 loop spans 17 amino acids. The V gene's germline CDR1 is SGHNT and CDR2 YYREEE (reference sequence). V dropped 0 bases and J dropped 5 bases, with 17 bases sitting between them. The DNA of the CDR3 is TGTGCCAGCAGCTTGGTAGGGGTGGCTGTGGGGACCGGGGAGCTGTTTTTT. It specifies CASSLVGVAVGTGELFF.

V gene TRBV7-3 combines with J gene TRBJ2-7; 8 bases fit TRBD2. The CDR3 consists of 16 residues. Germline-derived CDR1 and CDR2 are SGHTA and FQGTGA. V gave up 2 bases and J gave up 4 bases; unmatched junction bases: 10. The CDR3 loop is CASSLQAGEGSYEQYF. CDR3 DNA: TGTGCCAGCAGCTTACAAGCGGGGGAAGGTTCATACGAGCAGTACTTC.

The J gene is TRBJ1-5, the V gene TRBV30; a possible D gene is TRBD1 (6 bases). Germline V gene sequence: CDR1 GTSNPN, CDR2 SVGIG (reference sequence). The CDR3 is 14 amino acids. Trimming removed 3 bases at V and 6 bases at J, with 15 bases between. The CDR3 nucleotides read TGTGCCTGGAGGGGCCAGGGGATCGGTCAGCCCCAGCATTTT. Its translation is CAWRGQGIGQPQHF.

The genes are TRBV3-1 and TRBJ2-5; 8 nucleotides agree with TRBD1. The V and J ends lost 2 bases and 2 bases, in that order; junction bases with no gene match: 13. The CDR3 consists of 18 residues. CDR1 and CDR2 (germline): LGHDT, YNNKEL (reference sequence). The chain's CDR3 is CASSQKRQGMLAQETQYF. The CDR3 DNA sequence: TGTGCCAGCAGCCAAAAAAGACAGGGGATGTTGGCGCAAGAGACCCAGTACTTC.